At least ten counts were recorded for the clone carrying this T cell receptor beta chain. Its antigen is still unknown. The CDR3 runs to 15 residues. In germline, CDR1 is SGHKS, CDR2 YYEKEE (reference sequence). Trimming cost V 3 bases and J 4 bases; bases outside gene matches: 7. The data were taken from a study of early T cells in non-severe SARS-CoV-2 infection. Study background: Unsorted whole-blood RNA was sequenced in bulk, leaving chains unpaired.

General observations from the study: VDJdb-based annotation leaned toward anti-spike CD8 responses and missed private and CD4 specificities.

Individual cDNA molecules were tagged with unique molecular identifiers. From the 5' RACE reads, TCRdb called clonotypes with MiXCR, one entry per CDR3 protein. In the table there are about 48,000 distinct CDR3 sequences, around 9.5% of which are singletons. The source of this sequence is an adult who was a healthcare worker with PCR-confirmed SARS-CoV-2 infection or an uninfected control (not recorded which). V and J are TRBV5-5 and TRBJ1-3; TRBD1 aligns across 7 bases. Specimen: whole blood. This CDR3 is CASSYRGLAGNTIYF. CDR3 coding DNA: TGTGCCAGCAGCTACAGGGGACTTGCCGGAAACACCATATATTTT.